These 25 T cell receptor beta chains were sequenced from one sample in a study of control samples from healthy donors and cancer patients. Produced via immunoSEQ multiplex PCR; TCRdb's table is partial and in-frame only. The sample has about 54,000 clones; 95% to 97% are singletons. The sequenced material came from blood. These receptors came from a woman aged 30 to 39 in good health.

J is TRBJ2-3 and V is TRBV5-1, with 9 positions matching TRBD2. The length of the CDR3 is 18 residues. CDR1 is SGHRS, CDR2 YFSETQ, per germline. J was trimmed by 3 bases and V by 4 bases; bases with no gene match: 15. The CDR3 loop is CASSTNLPGTSRTDTQYF. In nucleotides, the CDR3 is TGCGCCAGCAGCACCAACCTGCCCGGGACTAGCAGGACAGATACGCAGTATTTT.

This sequence joins TRBV4-1 and TRBJ2-1; 8 bases are shared with TRBD2. Losses at the gene ends were 5 bases for V and 2 bases for J; bases not matched to a gene: 11. CDR3 length equals 17 residues. Germline CDR1 and CDR2: MGHRA and YSYEKL. As DNA, the CDR3 is TGCGCCAGCAGCACAACCGGGGGGGGCCTCCCCTACAATGAGCAGTTCTTC. Translated, it gives CASSTTGGGLPYNEQFF.

This chain links TRBV4-1 with TRBJ1-6, with 8 positions matching TRBD1. The CDR3 runs 16 residues. The V segment lost 5 bases and the J segment 7 bases; nucleotides outside the gene matches: 10. CDR1 MGHRA and CDR2 YSYEKL come from the germline V gene. The chain's CDR3 is CASSGRTGQLNSPLHF. CDR3 nucleotides: TGCGCCAGCAGCGGACGGACAGGGCAACTGAATTCACCCCTCCACTTT.

The V gene is TRBV3-1 (or the pseudogene TRBV3-2), the J gene TRBJ2-1; TRBD2 is a possible D gene (5 bases). Trimming cost V 1 base and J 9 bases, with 13 bases left between them. There are 14 residues in the CDR3. Germline V CDR1 and CDR2: LGHDT, YNNKEL (reference sequence). CDR3 region: CASSQGAGISEQFF. DNA of the CDR3: TGTGCCAGCAGCCAAGGAGCCGGGATTAGTGAGCAGTTCTTC.

The J gene is TRBJ1-2, the V gene TRBV6-1, with a weak D call TRBD1 (6 bases). The CDR3 runs to 16 residues. The germline V and J ends were trimmed by 0 bases and 2 bases, with 13 bases remaining between them. Germline CDR1 reads MNHNS; CDR2 reads SASEGT. The DNA of the CDR3 is TGTGCCAGCAGTGAAGCGGGGGGCAGGCTGAACTATGGCTACACCTTC. As protein: CASSEAGGRLNYGYTF.

The V call is TRBV6-4, the J call TRBJ2-3; TRBD1 is a possible D gene (6 bases). The CDR3 totals 14 residues. CDR1 is MRHNA and CDR2 is SNTAGT in the germline V gene. Trimming cost V 4 bases and J 1 base, with 9 bases left between them. CDR3 nucleotide sequence: TGTGCCAGCAGTGTGGGGGCAGGCACAGATACGCAGTATTTT. Translation: CASSVGAGTDTQYF.

The rearrangement links TRBV11-2 to TRBJ1-2, with D unclear. The length of the CDR3 is 12 residues. CDR1 is SGHAT, CDR2 FQNNGV, per germline. V lost 4 bases, J lost 13 bases, and 16 bases lay in between. The chain's CDR3 is CASSSLVSVPTF. CDR3 nucleotides: TGTGCCAGCAGCTCCCTGGTATCCGTTCCCACCTTC. Supplemented by reference TRBV11-2 and TRBJ1-2, the full variable domain reads EAGVAQSPRYKIIEKRQSVAFWCNPISGHATLYWYQQILGQGPKLLIQFQNNGVVDDSQLPKDRFSAERLKGVDSTLKIQPAKLEDSAVYLCASSSLVSVPTFGSGTRLTVV.

This clone was counted a single time. The J gene is TRBJ2-2, the V gene TRBV19; TRBD1 agrees at 7 bases. Trimming removed 3 bases from V and 2 bases from J; junction bases left unmatched: 9. There are 17 residues in the CDR3. CDR1 is LNHDA and CDR2 is SQIVND in the germline V gene (reference sequence). This CDR3 reads CASSIPQTGPNTGELFF. DNA for the CDR3: TGTGCCAGTAGTATTCCCCAGACAGGGCCTAACACCGGGGAGCTGTTTTTT.

The gene calls are TRBV6-5 and TRBJ2-7, with TRBD1 as a possible D gene (5 bases). The CDR3 has 13 residues. The germline V and J ends were trimmed by 6 bases and 4 bases, with 13 bases remaining between them. CDR1 is MNHEY, CDR2 SVGAGI, per germline. CDR3: CASRDIRSYEQYF. CDR3 DNA sequence: TGTGCCAGCAGGGACATAAGGTCTTACGAGCAGTACTTC.

The CDR3 loop reads CASSYSAKAGDTDTQYF. CDR3 DNA: TGTGCCAGCAGTTACTCCGCCAAAGCGGGAGATACAGATACGCAGTATTTT. The J gene is TRBJ2-3, the V gene TRBV6-2 or TRBV6-3; 8 nucleotides match TRBD2. The V gene's germline CDR1 is MNHEY and CDR2 SVGEGT. There are 17 residues in the CDR3. The trim removed 0 bases at V and 3 bases at J, leaving 8 bases unmatched.

This chain links TRBV4-1 with TRBJ2-1; D remains unclear. Deletions cut 3 bases from V and 7 bases from J, with 4 bases between. CDR1 and CDR2 from the germline V gene are MGHRA and YSYEKL. This CDR3 region has 11 residues. CDR3 in DNA: TGCGCCAGCAGCCACGGGAATGAGCAGTTCTTC. This encodes CASSHGNEQFF.

This chain joins TRBV5-6 and TRBJ2-1; D is undetermined. The length of the CDR3 is 12 residues. Trimming stripped 4 bases from V and 10 bases from J, with 12 bases between. The germline gives CDR1 SGHDT, CDR2 YYEEEE. CDR3 DNA sequence: TGTGCCAGCAGCCCCGGTACCCCCGAGCAGTTCTTC. Its translation is CASSPGTPEQFF.

This sequence joins TRBV5-6 and TRBJ2-1; 11 bases are shared with TRBD2. The germline V gene has CDR1 SGHDT and CDR2 YYEEEE. This CDR3 comprises 17 residues. The ends lost 0 bases at V and 8 bases at J; junction bases unmatched: 10. CDR3 in amino acids: CASSLGRSSGRFDEQFF. The CDR3 nucleotides read TGTGCCAGCAGCTTGGGTCGGTCTAGCGGGAGGTTCGATGAGCAGTTCTTC.

This sequence joins TRBV5-6 and TRBJ1-4, with D perhaps matching TRBD1 (5 bases). The CDR3 sequence is 14 residues long. V lost 0 bases to trimming and J lost 8 bases, with 11 bases between them. Germline values: CDR1 SGHDT, CDR2 YYEEEE. CDR3 DNA sequence: TGTGCCAGCAGCTTGGTGACAGCCGGCGAAAAACTGTTTTTT. This sequence encodes CASSLVTAGEKLFF.

The chain carries TRBV6-1 and TRBJ2-1; the D is unclear. The V gene's germline CDR1 is MNHNS and CDR2 SASEGT. V dropped 3 bases and J dropped 2 bases, with 5 bases sitting between them. This CDR3 contains 13 residues. The CDR3 region is CASSETTYNEQFF. The DNA for the CDR3 is TGTGCCAGCAGTGAGACAACCTACAATGAGCAGTTCTTC.

The chain joins TRBV19 to TRBJ2-7; 8 bases agree with TRBD1. This CDR3 is 16 amino acids long. Germline V CDR1 and CDR2: LNHDA, SQIVND (reference sequence). The junction had 10 bases not matched to a gene; V was cut back by 6 bases and J by 0 bases. The CDR3 DNA follows: TGTGCCAGTAGCCCGAGGGACAGGCCGTCCTCCTACGAGCAGTACTTC. It translates to CASSPRDRPSSYEQYF.

J is TRBJ1-6 and V is TRBV2; no clear D gene. The V end lost 7 bases, the J end lost 10 bases, and 14 bases lay between the germline ends. CDR3 length: 13 residues. Germline values: CDR1 SNHLY, CDR2 FYNNEI. The CDR3 loop is CASNGGVGSPLHF. CDR3 coding DNA: TGTGCCAGCAACGGTGGGGTAGGATCACCCCTCCACTTT.

This chain uses TRBV12-5 with TRBJ2-1; D unclear. Germline assignment: CDR1 LGHNT and CDR2 FRNRAP. The CDR3 has 16 amino acids. V was clipped by 0 bases and J by 8 bases, with 17 bases between them. As DNA, the CDR3 is TGTGCTAGTGGTTTGGTACTCGGGCTAGTTTTAGATGAGCAGTTCTTC. It encodes CASGLVLGLVLDEQFF.

The chain recombines TRBV7-3 with TRBJ2-2; possible D gene TRBD2, 6 bases. V was pared by 5 bases and J by 0 bases, with 13 bases between. Germline V gene data show CDR1 as SGHTA and CDR2 as FQGTGA. There are 16 residues in the CDR3. The CDR3 nucleotides read TGTGCCAGCAGCAGGGGTTCGGGGGCGAACACCGGGGAGCTGTTTTTT. This translates into CASSRGSGANTGELFF.

About this clone: Other DNA sequences within the sample encode an identical CDR3. The chain links TRBV3-1 (or the pseudogene TRBV3-2) to TRBJ2-7; D perhaps matches TRBD2 (5 bases). Trimming took 4 bases from V and 3 from J, leaving 13 bases between them. Germline V gene sequence: CDR1 LGHDT, CDR2 YNNKEL (reference sequence). CDR3 length equals 14 residues. In nucleotides, the CDR3 is TGTGCCAGCAGCCCTGGGCGCAGCGGCTACGAGCAGTACTTC. As protein: CASSPGRSGYEQYF.

V gene TRBV19 combines with J gene TRBJ2-2; D is possibly TRBD1 (5 bases). The ends were cut back, 0 bases at V and 5 bases at J, with 7 bases in the middle. Germline V gene data show CDR1 as LNHDA and CDR2 as SQIVND (reference sequence). The CDR3 consists of 14 residues. The CDR3, as DNA: TGTGCCAGTAGTATAGAAAGGGGAACCGGGGAGCTGTTTTTT. Translated: CASSIERGTGELFF.

The chain uses TRBV4-1 and TRBJ2-1, with TRBD2 matching over 8 bases. Germline V lookup: CDR1 MGHRA, CDR2 YSYEKL. The CDR3 runs to 17 residues. Trimming at V came to 1 base and at J to 7 bases, leaving 12 bases not matched to a gene. The CDR3 sequence is CASSQVRGASGANEQFF. The CDR3 DNA reads as TGCGCCAGCAGCCAAGTGCGGGGGGCTAGCGGAGCTAATGAGCAGTTCTTC.

The chain uses TRBV5-1 and TRBJ2-1; D possibly corresponds to TRBD2 (6 bases). Germline V CDR1 and CDR2: SGHRS, YFSETQ. The V end lost 4 bases, the J end lost 8 bases, and 16 bases lay between the germline ends. The CDR3 has 14 amino acids. The CDR3 protein is CASSLRTEGHEQFF. CDR3 DNA: TGCGCCAGCAGCCTAAGAACGGAGGGACATGAGCAGTTCTTC.

V and J are TRBV29-1 and TRBJ2-1; 7 nucleotides agree with TRBD2. After removal of 4 bases from V and 5 bases from J, the junction contained 5 bases not matched to a gene. The CDR3 runs 13 residues. Looked up from germline, CDR1 is SQVTM and CDR2 is ANQGSEA. This CDR3 is CSVASSGHNEQFF. In DNA, the CDR3 is TGCAGCGTTGCATCTAGCGGTCACAATGAGCAGTTCTTC.

V usage is TRBV6-5 and J usage is TRBJ1-5; the D gene is possibly TRBD1 (6 bases). This CDR3 is 12 amino acids long. Germline values: CDR1 MNHEY, CDR2 SVGAGI. V was shortened by 7 bases and J by 5 bases, with 9 bases between the two germline ends. The CDR3 DNA reads as TGTGCCAGCACCAGGGGAGATCAGCCCCAGCATTTT. Encoded protein: CASTRGDQPQHF.